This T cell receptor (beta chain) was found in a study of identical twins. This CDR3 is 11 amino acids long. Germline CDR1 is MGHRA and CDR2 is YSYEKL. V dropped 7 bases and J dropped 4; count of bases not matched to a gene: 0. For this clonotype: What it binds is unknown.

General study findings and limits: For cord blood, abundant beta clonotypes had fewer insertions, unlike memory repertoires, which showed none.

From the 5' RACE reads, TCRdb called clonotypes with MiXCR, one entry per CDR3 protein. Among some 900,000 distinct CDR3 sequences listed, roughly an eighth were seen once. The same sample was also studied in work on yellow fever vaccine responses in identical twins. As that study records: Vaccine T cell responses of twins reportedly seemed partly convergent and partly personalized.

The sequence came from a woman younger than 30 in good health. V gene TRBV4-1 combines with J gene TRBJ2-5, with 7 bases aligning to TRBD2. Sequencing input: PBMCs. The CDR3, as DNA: TGCGCCAGCACTAGCGGAGAGACCCAGTACTTC. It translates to CASTSGETQYF.